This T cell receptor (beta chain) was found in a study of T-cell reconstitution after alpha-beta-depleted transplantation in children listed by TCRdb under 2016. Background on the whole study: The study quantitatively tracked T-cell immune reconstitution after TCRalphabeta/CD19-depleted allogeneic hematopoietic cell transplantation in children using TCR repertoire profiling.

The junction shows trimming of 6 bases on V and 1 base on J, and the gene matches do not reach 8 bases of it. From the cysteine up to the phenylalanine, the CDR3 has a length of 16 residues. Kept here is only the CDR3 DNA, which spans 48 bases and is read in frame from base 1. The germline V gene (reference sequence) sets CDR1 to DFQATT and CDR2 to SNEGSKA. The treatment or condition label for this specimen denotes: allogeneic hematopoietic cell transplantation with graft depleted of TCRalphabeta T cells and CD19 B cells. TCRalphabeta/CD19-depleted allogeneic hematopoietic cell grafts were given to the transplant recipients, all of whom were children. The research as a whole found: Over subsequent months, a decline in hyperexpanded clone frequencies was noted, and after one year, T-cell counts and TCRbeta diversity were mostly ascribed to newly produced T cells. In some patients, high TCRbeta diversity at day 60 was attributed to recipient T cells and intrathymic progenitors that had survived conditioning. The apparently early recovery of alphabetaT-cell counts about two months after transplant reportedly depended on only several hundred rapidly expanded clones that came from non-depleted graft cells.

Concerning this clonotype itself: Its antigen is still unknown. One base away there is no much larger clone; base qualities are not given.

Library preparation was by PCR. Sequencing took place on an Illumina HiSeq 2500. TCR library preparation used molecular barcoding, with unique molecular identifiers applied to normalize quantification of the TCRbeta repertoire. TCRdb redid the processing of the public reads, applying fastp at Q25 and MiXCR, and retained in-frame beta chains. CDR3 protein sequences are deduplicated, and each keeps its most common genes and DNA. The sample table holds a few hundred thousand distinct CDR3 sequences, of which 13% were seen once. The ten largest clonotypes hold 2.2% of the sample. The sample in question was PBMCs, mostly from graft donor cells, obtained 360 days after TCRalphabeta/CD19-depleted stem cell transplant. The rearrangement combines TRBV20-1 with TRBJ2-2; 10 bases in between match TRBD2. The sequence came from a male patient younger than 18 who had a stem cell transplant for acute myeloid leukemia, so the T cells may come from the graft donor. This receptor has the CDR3 CSAPRTSGLNTGELFF. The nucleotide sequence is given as TGCAGTGCCCCTAGGACTAGCGGACTGAACACCGGGGAGCTGTTTTTT.